These 16 T cell receptor beta chains were all obtained from the same sample, sequenced in a study of T cells in women clearing cervical HPV infection. Measured with immunoSEQ multiplex PCR; TCRdb has only the in-frame clones, and not every one. The listing contains around 40,000 clones. Sequenced input: blood buffy coat. The receptor source for this set is a woman aged 18-69 years with a cervical HPV16 infection that either progressed to CIN3+ or cleared (not recorded which).

On this clone: Read data end 3 residues before the CDR3 end; the end is taken from the germline J gene. The chain has TRBV2 and TRBJ2-3, with a weak D call TRBD2 (5 bases). The CDR3 sequence is 14 residues long. The germline CDR1 and CDR2 sequences are SNHLY and FYNNEI. With 7 bases removed from V and 0 bases from J, the gap between germline ends came to 11 bases. CDR3 DNA (partial): TGTGCCAGCACGGACTTATCTAGCACAGATACG. Its translation: CASTDLSSTDT. The full CDR3 sequence reads CASTDLSSTDTQYF.

Notes on this clone: The read ends 3 residues before the CDR3 terminus; that terminus is restored from the germline J gene. The rearrangement joins TRBV30 to TRBJ1-2; TRBD1 agrees at 8 bases. The J segment lost 4 bases and the V segment lost 5 bases, leaving 3 bases of the junction unmatched. Germline lookup yields CDR1 GTSNPN and CDR2 SVGIG (reference sequence). The CDR3 is 12 amino acids. The sequenced CDR3 bases are TGTGCCTGGGACAGGGGAGGCTATGGC. Translating gives CAWDRGGYG. The entire CDR3 protein is CAWDRGGYGYTF.

Comments on this clone: The CDR3 is cut off 3 residues early in the read; its end comes from the germline J gene. In the same sample, other DNA sequences code for this CDR3. This rearrangement joins TRBV7-2 to TRBJ2-4, with D tentatively TRBD2 (5 bases). The CDR3 covers 12 residues. CDR1 and CDR2 (germline): SGHTA, FQGNSA. V shed 2 bases and J shed 7 bases, with 6 bases lying between them. The part of the CDR3 DNA that was read is TGTGCCAGCAGCTTACCGGGGAACATT. Translating gives CASSLPGNI. The CDR3 in full is CASSLPGNIQYF.

Notes on this clone: Read coverage stops 3 residues before the CDR3 terminus; the germline J gene supplies the remainder. V usage is TRBV6-2 or TRBV6-3 and J usage is TRBJ2-5; 12 bases are a match to TRBD2. The CDR3 loop spans 15 amino acids. V was clipped by 8 bases and J by 5 bases; unmatched bases: 9. Germline CDR1 MNHEY, CDR2 SVGEGT. Partial CDR3 DNA: TGTGCCAGCTTGAGACTAGCGGGAGTGAGGGAGACC. Translated, it gives CASLRLAGVRET. The entire CDR3 protein reads CASLRLAGVRETQYF.

On this clone itself: The read ends 3 residues shy of where the CDR3 ends; the end is completed using the germline J gene. The chain couples TRBV5-1 to TRBJ2-5; 8 nucleotides line up with TRBD2. Germline CDR1 SGHRS, CDR2 YFSETQ. J gave up 3 bases and V 4 bases, and 8 bases lay outside the gene matches. This CDR3 has 15 amino acids. Partial CDR3 DNA: TGCGCCAGCAGCCCCCGAGCGGGACTAGAAGAGACC. Translation: CASSPRAGLEET. The whole CDR3 sequence is CASSPRAGLEETQYF.

The covered CDR3 bases are TGCGCCAGCAGCTCGCGGACTAGCGGGCAGTCCAGGTCCGGGGAG. Translation gives CASSSRTSGQSRSGE. The whole CDR3 sequence is CASSSRTSGQSRSGELFF. This sequence joins TRBV5-1 and TRBJ2-2, with 11 bases matching TRBD2. The CDR3 end lies 3 residues beyond the end of the read and is filled in from the germline J gene. CDR3 size: 18 residues. Germline CDR1 SGHRS, CDR2 YFSETQ. V dropped 3 bases and J dropped 6; count of bases not matched to a gene: 13.

Details on this clone: The DNA ends 3 residues before the CDR3 does, and the rest of the CDR3 is filled in from the germline J gene. The chain couples TRBV25-1 to TRBJ1-1; 7 positions match TRBD1. CDR3 length: 13 residues. V lost 8 bases to trimming and J lost 4 bases; unmatched junction nucleotides: 7. CDR1 and CDR2 (germline): MGHDK, SYGVNS. CDR3 amino acids: CASGRTGSTEAFF. The sequenced CDR3 bases are TGTGCCAGCGGACGGACAGGATCCACTGAA.

With regard to this clone: Coverage ceases 3 residues before the CDR3 finishes, and the germline J gene fills in the end. This chain connects TRBV5-1 to TRBJ1-2; D may be TRBD1 (5 bases). Germline V gives CDR1 SGHRS, CDR2 YFSETQ. There are 14 residues in the CDR3. The CDR3 spells CASTRGESISGYTF. The covered CDR3 bases are TGCGCCAGCACCAGAGGGGAGAGTATAAGCGGC.

With regard to this clone: With the read ending 3 residues before the CDR3 end, the germline J gene is used to fill in that end. The V call is TRBV2, the J call TRBJ2-2; TRBD2 is a possible D gene (5 bases). V lost 2 bases to trimming and J lost 4 bases, with 8 bases between them. Germline V gives CDR1 SNHLY, CDR2 FYNNEI. This CDR3 is built from 14 residues. The covered CDR3 bases are TGTGCCAGCAGTGAAAGGCGGGTCACCGGGGAG. Translated, it gives CASSERRVTGE. Given in full, the CDR3 is CASSERRVTGELFF.

With respect to this clone: Read sequence stops 3 residues before the CDR3 end, and the germline J gene provides the missing end. The genes are TRBV11-2 and TRBJ2-3, with D possibly TRBD1 on 6 matching bases. Germline values: CDR1 SGHAT, CDR2 FQNNGV. V lost 6 bases and J 2 bases, leaving 15 bases between the germline ends. The CDR3 has 15 residues. CDR3 region: CASRQDRKFTDTQYF. The covered CDR3 bases are TGTGCCAGCAGGCAAGACAGGAAATTCACAGATACG.

In regard to this clone: Sequencing ends 3 residues short of the CDR3 end; the germline J gene provides the rest. The chain employs TRBV2 and TRBJ2-1, with TRBD2 as a possible D gene (6 bases). This CDR3 has 13 residues. V was shortened by 5 bases and J by 5 bases, with 10 bases between the two germline ends. Germline values: CDR1 SNHLY, CDR2 FYNNEI. CDR3 bases read: TGTGCCAGCAGTCCCTCGGGGGACAATGAG. This gives the protein CASSPSGDNE. The entire CDR3 reads CASSPSGDNEQFF.

Remarks on this clone: The read ends 3 residues early relative to the CDR3; the germline J gene fills the gap. This chain joins TRBV10-3 and TRBJ2-3; no firm D call. This CDR3 region has 14 residues. Per germline, CDR1 ENHRY and CDR2 SYGVKD. This CDR3 reads CAISESEDSEPQYF. The DNA read from the CDR3 is TGTGCCATCAGTGAGTCTGAAGACTCCGAGCCG.

A word on this clone: The CDR3 goes on 3 residues after the read ends, and that part is filled in from the germline J gene. The rearrangement uses TRBV20-1 and TRBJ1-4; D remains unclear. With 5 bases removed from V and 4 bases from J, the gap between germline ends came to 14 bases. This CDR3 is built from 14 residues. CDR1 DFQATT and CDR2 SNEGSKA come from the germline V gene (reference sequence). Partial CDR3 DNA: TGCAGTGCTTTAAGCTCGCTTTTTAATGAAAAA. It specifies CSALSSLFNEK. The full CDR3 is CSALSSLFNEKLFF.

On this clone: Read sequence stops 3 residues before the CDR3 end, and the germline J gene provides the missing end. The rearrangement uses TRBV5-4 and TRBJ2-2; D is possibly TRBD2 (7 bases). V was clipped by 7 bases and J by 8 bases, with 18 bases between them. The CDR3 sequence is 14 residues long. Germline loops: CDR1 SGHNT, CDR2 YYREEE (reference sequence). CDR3 DNA (partial): TGTGCCAGCGCCGCTCGGGGGGCCGGTGGGGAG. Amino acids: CASAARGAGGE. The CDR3 reads in full as CASAARGAGGELFF.

Details on this clone: Coverage ceases 3 residues before the CDR3 finishes, and the germline J gene fills in the end. This chain connects TRBV19 to TRBJ1-6; D ambiguous. Trimming shortened V by 4 bases and J by 7 bases, and 8 bases separated the two germline ends. The CDR3 length is 13 residues. Germline V gives CDR1 LNHDA, CDR2 SQIVND (reference sequence). CDR3 DNA (partial): TGTGCCAGTAGTAAGCCCTCAAATTCACCC. Its protein product is CASSKPSNSP. The entire CDR3 is CASSKPSNSPLHF.

A note on this clone: The read halts 3 residues ahead of the CDR3 end, with the missing end drawn from the germline J gene. The V call is TRBV19, the J call TRBJ2-7, with D unclear. The CDR3 is 14 residues long. V lost 5 bases and J 6 bases, leaving 17 bases between the germline ends. Germline V gene data show CDR1 as LNHDA and CDR2 as SQIVND (reference sequence). The CDR3 loop is CASSVELSRSEQYF. The part of the CDR3 DNA that was read is TGTGCCAGTAGTGTTGAACTAAGTAGGTCCGAG.